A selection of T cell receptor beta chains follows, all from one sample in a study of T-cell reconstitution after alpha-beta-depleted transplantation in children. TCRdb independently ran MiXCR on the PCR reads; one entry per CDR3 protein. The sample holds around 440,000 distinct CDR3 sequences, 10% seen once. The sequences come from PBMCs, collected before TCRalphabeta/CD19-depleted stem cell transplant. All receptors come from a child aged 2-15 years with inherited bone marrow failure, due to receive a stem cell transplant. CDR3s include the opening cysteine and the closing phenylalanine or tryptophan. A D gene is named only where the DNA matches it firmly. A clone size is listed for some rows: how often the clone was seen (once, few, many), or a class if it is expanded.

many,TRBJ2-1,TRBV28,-,CASSLSITSYNEQFF,TGTGCCAGCAGTTTATCTATAACCTCCTACAATGAGCAGTTCTTC
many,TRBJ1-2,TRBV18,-,CASSPREGDGYTF,TGTGCCAGCTCACCACGGGAGGGAGATGGCTACACCTTC
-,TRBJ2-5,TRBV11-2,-,CASSLGREWEETQYF,TGTGCCAGCAGCTTGGGCCGGGAATGGGAGGAGACCCAGTACTTC
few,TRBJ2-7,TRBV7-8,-,CASSPIGWGHVAYEQYF,TGTGCCAGCAGCCCGATCGGCTGGGGGCACGTAGCCTACGAGCAGTACTTC
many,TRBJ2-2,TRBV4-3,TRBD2,CASSQDRAGGPDGELFF,TGCGCCAGCAGCCAAGATCGAGCGGGAGGGCCGGACGGGGAGCTGTTTTTT
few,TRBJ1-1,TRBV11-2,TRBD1,CASSLDRGGQAFF,TGTGCCAGCAGCTTAGACAGGGGGGGACAAGCTTTCTTT
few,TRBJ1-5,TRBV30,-,CAWSSRGNQPQHF,TGTGCCTGGAGTTCCAGGGGCAATCAGCCCCAGCATTTT
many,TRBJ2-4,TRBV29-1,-,CSVAEGAKNIQYF,TGCAGCGTTGCAGAGGGAGCCAAAAACATTCAGTACTTC
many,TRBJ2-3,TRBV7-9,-,CASSLRAGNTDTQYF,TGTGCCAGCAGCTTACGGGCCGGGAACACAGATACGCAGTATTTT
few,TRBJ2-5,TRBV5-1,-,CASSLGGGDSKTQYF,TGCGCCAGCAGCTTAGGGGGGGGTGACTCCAAGACCCAGTACTTC
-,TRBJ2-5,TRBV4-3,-,CASSQDLGDGLETQYF,TGCGCCAGCAGCCAAGATTTAGGGGACGGGTTGGAGACCCAGTACTTC
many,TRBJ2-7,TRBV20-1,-,CSAREPGLGTPYEQYF,TGCAGTGCTAGAGAGCCGGGCCTAGGGACCCCCTACGAGCAGTACTTC
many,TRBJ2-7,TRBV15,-,CATSRENSEQYF,TGTGCCACCAGCAGAGAAAATAGCGAGCAGTACTTC
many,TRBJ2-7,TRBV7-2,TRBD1,CASTLEPGQGPVQYF,TGTGCCAGCACCCTGGAACCGGGACAGGGTCCCGTGCAGTACTTC
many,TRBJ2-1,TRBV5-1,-,CASSLPFADPYNEQFF,TGCGCCAGCAGCTTACCCTTTGCGGACCCCTACAATGAGCAGTTCTTC
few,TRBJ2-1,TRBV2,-,CASSEELHNDQFF,TGTGCCAGCAGTGAAGAACTCCACAATGATCAGTTCTTC
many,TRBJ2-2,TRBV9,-,CASSLRDSNTGELFF,TGTGCCAGCAGCCTTCGGGACTCTAACACCGGGGAGCTGTTTTTT
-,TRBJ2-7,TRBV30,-,CAWSVGNSYEQYF,TGTGCCTGGAGTGTGGGAAACTCCTACGAGCAGTACTTC
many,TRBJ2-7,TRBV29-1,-,CSASGQSSYEQYF,TGCAGCGCCAGCGGACAGAGCTCCTACGAGCAGTACTTC
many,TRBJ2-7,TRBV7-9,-,CASSLSLGEQYF,TGTGCCAGCAGCCTTTCCCTCGGGGAGCAGTACTTC
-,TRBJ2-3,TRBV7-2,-,CASSPIWSASTDTQYF,TGTGCCAGCAGCCCCATTTGGAGTGCTAGCACAGATACGCAGTATTTT
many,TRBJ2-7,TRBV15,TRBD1,CATSRDRAVRGYEQYF,TGTGCCACCAGCAGAGATCGCGCGGTCAGGGGGTACGAGCAGTACTTC
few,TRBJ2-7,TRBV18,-,CASSPPARYYEQYF,TGTGCCAGCTCACCACCCGCCCGCTACTACGAGCAGTACTTC
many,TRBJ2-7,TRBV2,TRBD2,CASKSSGSAGEQYF,TGTGCCAGCAAGTCTAGCGGGAGTGCCGGCGAGCAGTACTTC
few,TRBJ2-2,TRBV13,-,CASSATVGTGELFF,TGTGCCAGCAGCGCTACAGTGGGGACCGGGGAGCTGTTTTTT
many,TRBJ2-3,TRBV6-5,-,CASGVDTQYF,TGTGCCAGCGGGGTGGATACGCAGTATTTT
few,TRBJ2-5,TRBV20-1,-,CSAKQGETQYF,TGCAGTGCTAAACAAGGAGAGACCCAGTACTTC
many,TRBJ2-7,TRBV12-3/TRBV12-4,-,CASSLFAASEQYF,TGTGCCAGCAGTTTATTCGCGGCCTCCGAGCAGTACTTC
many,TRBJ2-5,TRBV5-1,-,CASSRRLARRTNQETQYF,TGCGCCAGCAGCAGGCGGCTAGCGAGAAGAACCAATCAAGAGACCCAGTACTTC
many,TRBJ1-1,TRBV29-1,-,CSVTRRGDQNTEAFF,TGCAGCGTTACCCGACGGGGGGACCAGAACACTGAAGCTTTCTTT
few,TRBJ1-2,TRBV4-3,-,CASSQGGQGFPYGYTF,TGCGCCAGCAGCCAAGGTGGGCAGGGATTCCCCTATGGCTACACCTTC
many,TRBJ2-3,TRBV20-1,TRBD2,CSATGLATDTQYF,TGCAGTGCTACAGGACTAGCCACAGATACGCAGTATTTT
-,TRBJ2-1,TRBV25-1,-,CAVASTVLPNEQFF,TGTGCTGTAGCCAGCACCGTATTGCCCAATGAGCAGTTCTTC
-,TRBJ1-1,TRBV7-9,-,CATRRPMNTEAFF,TGTGCCACCCGCCGACCTATGAACACTGAAGCTTTCTTT
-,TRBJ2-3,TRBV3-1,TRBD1,CASTQGLRDRVSNTQYF,TGTGCCAGCACCCAAGGCCTGCGGGACAGGGTCTCAAATACGCAGTATTTT
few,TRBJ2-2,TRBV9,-,CASSVRRELTTSGAGELFF,TGTGCCAGCAGCGTAAGGCGGGAACTGACGACTAGTGGGGCCGGGGAGCTGTTTTTT
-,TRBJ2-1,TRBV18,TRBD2,CASAEGLAGYNEQFF,TGTGCCAGCGCTGAGGGACTAGCGGGGTACAATGAGCAGTTCTTC
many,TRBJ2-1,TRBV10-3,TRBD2,CAISLVLAGGPNEQFF,TGTGCCATCAGTTTGGTTCTAGCGGGAGGGCCTAATGAGCAGTTCTTC
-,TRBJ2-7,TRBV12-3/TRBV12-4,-,CASSLGLEGYEQYF,TGTGCCAGCAGTTTAGGCCTCGAGGGCTACGAGCAGTACTTC
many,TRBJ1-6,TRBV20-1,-,CSARRLNNSPLHF,TGCAGTGCTAGACGGTTAAATAATTCACCCCTCCACTTT
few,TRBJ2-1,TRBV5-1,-,CASSFSDPTNEQFF,TGCGCCAGCAGCTTCTCGGATCCGACTAATGAGCAGTTCTTC
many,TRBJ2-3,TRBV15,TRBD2,CATSRAGGPTDTQYF,TGTGCCACCAGCAGAGCGGGAGGGCCGACAGATACGCAGTATTTT
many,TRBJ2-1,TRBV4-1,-,CASSQQIGGNEQFF,TGCGCCAGCAGCCAGCAAATAGGGGGCAATGAGCAGTTCTTC
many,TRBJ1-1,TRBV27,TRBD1,CASSLSRTGGGAFF,TGTGCCAGCAGTTTATCTCGAACAGGGGGGGGTGCTTTCTTT
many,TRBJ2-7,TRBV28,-,CASSPRLVSYEQYF,TGTGCCAGCAGTCCTCGACTGGTCTCCTACGAGCAGTACTTC
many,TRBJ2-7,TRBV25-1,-,CASSGMGAYEQYF,TGTGCCAGCAGTGGTATGGGGGCCTACGAGCAGTACTTC
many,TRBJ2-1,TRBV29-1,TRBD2,CSVERLAGVLYNEQFF,TGCAGCGTTGAACGACTAGCGGGAGTGTTATACAATGAGCAGTTCTTC
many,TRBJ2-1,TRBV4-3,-,CASSQRTRGGPRPYNEQLGQFF,TGCGCCAGCAGCCAAAGGACGAGAGGCGGTCCTAGACCCTACAATGAGCAGTTGGGGCAGTTCTTC
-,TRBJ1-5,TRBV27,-,CASSFVGGSNQPQHF,TGTGCCAGCAGTTTCGTAGGCGGTAGCAATCAGCCCCAGCATTTT
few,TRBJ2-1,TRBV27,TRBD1,CASSVRQGNNEQFF,TGTGCCAGCAGTGTGAGACAGGGAAACAATGAGCAGTTCTTC
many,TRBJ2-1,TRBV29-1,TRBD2,CSGSDRGGGYNEQFF,TGCAGCGGATCTGATCGGGGGGGTGGTTACAATGAGCAGTTCTTC
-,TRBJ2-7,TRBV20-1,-,CSARPDMSEQYF,TGCAGTGCTAGGCCAGACATGTCCGAGCAGTACTTC
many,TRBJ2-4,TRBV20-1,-,CSARDGTLAKNIQYF,TGCAGTGCTAGAGACGGGACCCTAGCCAAAAACATTCAGTACTTC
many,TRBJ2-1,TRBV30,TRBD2,CAWIEGLAGNNEQFF,TGTGCCTGGATAGAAGGACTAGCGGGAAACAATGAGCAGTTCTTC
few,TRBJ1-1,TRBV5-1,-,CASSPRQLMNTEAFF,TGCGCCAGCAGCCCACGACAGTTAATGAACACTGAAGCTTTCTTT
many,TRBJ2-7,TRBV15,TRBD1,CATSRDTGTDSYEQYF,TGTGCCACCAGCAGGGACACCGGGACAGACTCCTACGAGCAGTACTTC
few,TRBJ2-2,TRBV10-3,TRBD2,CAISLEQAGGPGDTGELFF,TGTGCCATCAGTTTGGAGCAAGCGGGAGGGCCGGGAGACACCGGGGAGCTGTTTTTT